This entry lists 24 T cell receptor beta chains sequenced from one sample in a study of blood T cell repertoires in COVID-19. Assay used: immunoSEQ multiplex PCR; TCRdb lists only in-frame clones, some missing. Of a few hundred thousand clones listed, around 84% are singletons. The sequencing sample was made of peripheral blood. The receptors derive from a woman aged 40 to 50 who had recovered from COVID-19.

J is TRBJ1-1 and V is TRBV12-3 or TRBV12-4, with D maybe TRBD1 (6 bases). CDR3 size: 13 residues. V lost 6 bases, J lost 6 bases, and 14 bases lay in between. The CDR3 here is CASRGVQGPEAFF. CDR3 nucleotides: TGTGCCAGCAGGGGTGTACAGGGTCCTGAAGCTTTCTTT.

V usage is TRBV6-1 and J usage is TRBJ2-3; TRBD2 aligns across 9 bases. Trimming took 2 bases from V and 1 from J; bases not matched to a gene: 4. There are 16 residues in the CDR3. The germline V gene has CDR1 MNHNS and CDR2 SASEGT. CDR3 amino acids: CASSERERGGTDTQYF. Here the CDR3 DNA reads TGTGCCAGCAGTGAAAGAGAGCGGGGGGGCACAGATACGCAGTATTTT.

The rearrangement uses TRBV4-3 and TRBJ1-3; 9 nucleotides align to TRBD1. J was trimmed by 0 bases and V by 3 bases; bases with no gene match: 0. The germline gives CDR1 LGHNA, CDR2 YSLEER. CDR3 length: 15 residues. CDR3 amino acids: CASSQGQGSGNTIYF. The CDR3, as DNA: TGCGCCAGCAGCCAGGGACAGGGCTCTGGAAACACCATATATTTT.

The rearrangement links TRBV6-5 to TRBJ1-1; 8 nucleotides match TRBD1. The junction had 16 bases not matched to a gene; V was cut back by 6 bases and J by 10 bases. In germline, CDR1 is MNHEY, CDR2 SVGAGI. The CDR3 is 15 residues long. The CDR3 here is CASSVEPLDRAVAFF. CDR3 bases: TGTGCCAGCAGCGTGGAACCTTTGGACAGGGCAGTAGCTTTCTTT.

The gene calls are TRBV6-4 and TRBJ1-1; D might be TRBD1 (6 bases). Germline V gives CDR1 MRHNA, CDR2 SNTAGT. The CDR3 length is 13 residues. With 2 bases removed from V and 7 bases from J, the gap between germline ends came to 11 bases. In DNA form, the CDR3 reads TGTGCCAGCAGTGACACTGACAGGAGTGAAGCTTTCTTT. Translating gives CASSDTDRSEAFF.

This chain joins TRBV10-3 and TRBJ2-3; tentative D call: TRBD2 (7 bases). The CDR3 loop spans 14 amino acids. The germline CDR1 and CDR2 sequences are ENHRY and SYGVKD. Trimming cost V 7 bases and J 5 bases, with 16 bases left between them. The CDR3 sequence is CAINRGAGGDTQYF. As DNA, the CDR3 is TGTGCCATCAATCGGGGGGCCGGAGGAGATACGCAGTATTTT.

In its sample, this clone was seen a few times. V is TRBV5-1 and J is TRBJ1-6, with 9 bases lining up with TRBD1. The CDR3 consists of 15 residues. Trimming cost V 2 bases and J 7 bases; bases outside gene matches: 4. Germline V gene sequence: CDR1 SGHRS, CDR2 YFSETQ. The DNA for the CDR3 is TGCGCCAGCAGCTTCGGGACAGGGATCAATTCACCCCTCCACTTT. The encoded protein is CASSFGTGINSPLHF.

The chain combines TRBV2 with TRBJ1-1; TRBD1 is a possible D gene (5 bases). Trimming left V 7 bases short and J 6 bases short, with 18 bases between. Germline-derived CDR1 and CDR2 are SNHLY and FYNNEI. There are 14 residues in the CDR3. CDR3 sequence reads: CASTDTRGSSEAFF. CDR3 nucleotides: TGTGCCAGCACCGATACCCGGGGGAGTTCTGAAGCTTTCTTT.

This clone was observed a few times. CDR3: CASSLGQGYTF. The DNA for the CDR3 is TGTGCCAGCAGCCTAGGACAGGGCTACACCTTC. This rearrangement joins TRBV11-3 to TRBJ1-2, with D maybe TRBD1 (6 bases). Germline CDR1 SGHNT, CDR2 YENEEA. V was pared by 5 bases and J by 8 bases, with 9 bases between. The CDR3 has 11 residues.

This rearrangement joins TRBV5-4 to TRBJ2-3; 12 bases map to TRBD2. V lost 0 bases and J lost 3; bases outside the gene matches: 8. CDR1 and CDR2 (germline): SGHNT, YYREEE (reference sequence). This CDR3 has 18 amino acids. The DNA of the CDR3 is TGTGCCAGCAGCTTGGATGGACGCCTAGCGGGGGGGACAGATACGCAGTATTTT. Amino acids: CASSLDGRLAGGTDTQYF. Complete variable domain (other parts from reference TRBV5-4 and TRBJ2-3): ETGVTQSPTHLIKTRGQQVTLRCSSQSGHNTVSWYQQALGQGPQFIFQYYREEENGRGNFPPRFSGLQFPNYSSELNVNALELDDSALYLCASSLDGRLAGGTDTQYFGPGTRLTVL.

V usage is TRBV5-6 and J usage is TRBJ2-2; weak D call: TRBD1 (7 bases). V gave up 4 bases and J gave up 4 bases, with 20 bases separating them. The CDR3 has 17 amino acids. Germline V gene sequence: CDR1 SGHDT, CDR2 YYEEEE. This CDR3 reads CASSPYRGSGLTGELFF. CDR3 DNA: TGTGCCAGCAGCCCGTACAGGGGTTCGGGACTCACCGGGGAGCTGTTTTTT.

This clone was counted a single time. V gene TRBV29-1 combines with J gene TRBJ2-3; D remains unclear. The CDR3 extends over 15 amino acids. In germline, CDR1 is SQVTM, CDR2 ANQGSEA. V lost 1 base and J 0 bases, leaving 11 bases between the germline ends. The CDR3 nucleotides are TGCAGCGTTGAAGTCGACTCTTCTAGCACAGATACGCAGTATTTT. Its translation: CSVEVDSSSTDTQYF.

This chain links TRBV7-2 with TRBJ2-3; a weak D match, TRBD1 (7 bases). In germline, CDR1 is SGHTA, CDR2 FQGNSA. This CDR3 has 15 residues. V gave up 1 base and J gave up 6 bases, with 14 bases separating them. CDR3 sequence (DNA): TGTGCCAGCAGCTTAGTGGCAGGGGGGAGCGATACGCAGTATTTT. It translates to CASSLVAGGSDTQYF.

The gene calls are TRBV5-1 and TRBJ2-3; 9 bases agree with TRBD1. CDR3 length equals 14 residues. V was clipped by 4 bases and J by 3 bases; unmatched bases: 3. Germline CDR1 is SGHRS and CDR2 is YFSETQ. The CDR3 loop reads CASSRGQGTDTQYF. The CDR3 DNA follows: TGCGCCAGCAGCCGTGGACAGGGGACAGATACGCAGTATTTT.

The table lists this clone with a few counts. The chain couples TRBV9 to TRBJ2-5; no clear D gene. Germline values: CDR1 SGDLS, CDR2 YYNGEE. The CDR3 has 15 amino acids. The ends were cut back, 2 bases at V and 5 bases at J, with 16 bases in the middle. The CDR3 is CASSVSPQNGETQYF. Written as DNA, the CDR3 is TGTGCCAGCAGCGTTAGCCCTCAAAACGGGGAGACCCAGTACTTC.

The CDR3 loop reads CASRLDRGGRAFF. In DNA, the CDR3 is TGTGCCAGCAGGCTGGACAGGGGAGGACGGGCTTTCTTT. J is TRBJ1-1 and V is TRBV27, with TRBD1 matching 9 bases. Germline CDR1 MNHEY, CDR2 SMNVEV (reference sequence). V shed 6 bases and J 11 bases; nucleotides not matched to a gene: 10. The CDR3 is 13 amino acids.

This chain links TRBV9 with TRBJ1-6; 7 bases match TRBD1. Per germline, CDR1 SGDLS and CDR2 YYNGEE. Losses at the gene ends were 4 bases for V and 0 bases for J; bases not matched to a gene: 4. The CDR3 contains 16 residues. CDR3: CASSMDRSSYNSPLHF. The CDR3 DNA sequence: TGTGCCAGCAGCATGGACAGGAGCTCCTATAATTCACCCCTCCACTTT.

The chain couples TRBV9 to TRBJ2-1; 11 bases are a match to TRBD2. Germline V lookup: CDR1 SGDLS, CDR2 YYNGEE. CDR3 length equals 15 residues. V was pared by 5 bases and J by 3 bases, with 4 bases of the junction left unmatched. CDR3 nucleotides: TGTGCCAGCAGAGCCGGGACTAGCGGCTACAATGAGCAGTTCTTC. It yields the protein CASRAGTSGYNEQFF.

CDR3 amino acids: CASSYSGGRGYTF. The CDR3 DNA sequence: TGTGCCAGCAGTTACTCGGGGGGACGGGGCTACACCTTC. V gene TRBV6-2 or TRBV6-3 combines with J gene TRBJ1-2, with D possibly TRBD1 on 5 matching bases. CDR3 length: 13 residues. V was cut by 0 bases and J by 8 bases, with 10 bases left in between. CDR1 is MNHEY, CDR2 SVGEGT, per germline.

In regard to this clone: Other DNA sequences from this sample encode an identical CDR3 as well. This sequence joins TRBV19 and TRBJ2-3; D perhaps matches TRBD1 (6 bases). The germline V gene has CDR1 LNHDA and CDR2 SQIVND (reference sequence). V lost 8 bases and J lost 6, with 12 bases in between. CDR3 size: 12 residues. The CDR3 DNA sequence: TGTGCCAGTCGTACAGGGTCGGATACGCAGTATTTT. Its protein is CASRTGSDTQYF.

Worth noting for this clone: The same CDR3 arises from other DNA sequences in this sample as well. The CDR3 region has the DNA TGCGCCAGCAGCTTGGGCGGGGGCACTGAAGCTTTCTTT. Translating it yields CASSLGGGTEAFF. The genes are TRBV5-1 and TRBJ1-1; weak D call: TRBD1 (5 bases). CDR1 SGHRS and CDR2 YFSETQ come from the germline V gene. With 0 bases removed from V and 4 bases from J, the gap between germline ends came to 7 bases. The CDR3 has 13 residues.

V and J are TRBV29-1 and TRBJ2-5; 7 nucleotides line up with TRBD1. The CDR3 is 12 amino acids. The germline CDR1 and CDR2 sequences are SQVTM and ANQGSEA. The J segment lost 2 bases and the V segment lost 7 bases, leaving 4 bases of the junction unmatched. CDR3 sequence: CSAATGQETQYF. The DNA for the CDR3 is TGCAGCGCTGCGACAGGGCAAGAGACCCAGTACTTC.

This clone appeared once. The chain combines TRBV19 with TRBJ2-2, with unresolved D. This CDR3 has 13 amino acids. Germline CDR1 reads LNHDA; CDR2 reads SQIVND (reference sequence). Trimming took 8 bases from V and 0 from J, leaving 7 bases between them. This CDR3 reads CASHETNTGELFF. CDR3 coding DNA: TGTGCCAGTCATGAGACGAACACCGGGGAGCTGTTTTTT.

The rearrangement uses TRBV3-1 (or the pseudogene TRBV3-2) and TRBJ1-2, with D possibly being TRBD1 (5 bases). Germline-derived CDR1 and CDR2 are LGHDT and YNNKEL (reference sequence). The CDR3 consists of 15 residues. V was clipped by 4 bases and J by 0 bases, with 12 bases between them. CDR3 loop: CASSPRYRTNYGYTF. CDR3 sequence (DNA): TGTGCCAGCAGCCCTCGATACAGGACTAACTATGGCTACACCTTC.